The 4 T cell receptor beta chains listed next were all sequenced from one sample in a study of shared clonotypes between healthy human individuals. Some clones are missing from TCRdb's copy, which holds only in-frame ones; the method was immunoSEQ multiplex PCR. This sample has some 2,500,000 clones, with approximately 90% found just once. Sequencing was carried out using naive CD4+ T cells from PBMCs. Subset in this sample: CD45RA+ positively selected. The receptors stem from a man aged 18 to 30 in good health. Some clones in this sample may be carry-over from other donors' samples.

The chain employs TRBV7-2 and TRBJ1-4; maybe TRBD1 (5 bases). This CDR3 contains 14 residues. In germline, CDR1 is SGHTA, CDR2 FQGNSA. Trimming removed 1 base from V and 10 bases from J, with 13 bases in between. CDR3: CASSLERGRVKLFF. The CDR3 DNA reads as TGTGCCAGCAGCTTAGAAAGGGGAAGGGTAAAACTGTTTTTT.

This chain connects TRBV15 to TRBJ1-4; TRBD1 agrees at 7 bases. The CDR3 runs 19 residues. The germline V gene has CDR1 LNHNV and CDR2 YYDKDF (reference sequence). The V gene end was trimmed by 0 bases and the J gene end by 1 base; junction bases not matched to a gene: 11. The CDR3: CATSREPGGLGETNEKLFF. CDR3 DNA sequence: TGTGCCACCAGCAGAGAACCAGGGGGGCTCGGAGAAACTAATGAAAAACTGTTTTTT.

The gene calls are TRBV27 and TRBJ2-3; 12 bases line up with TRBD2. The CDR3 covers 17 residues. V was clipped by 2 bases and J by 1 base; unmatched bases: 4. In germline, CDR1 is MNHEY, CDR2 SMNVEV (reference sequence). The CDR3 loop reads CASSLRRLAGGTDTQYF. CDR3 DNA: TGTGCCAGCAGTTTACGAAGACTAGCGGGGGGCACAGATACGCAGTATTTT.

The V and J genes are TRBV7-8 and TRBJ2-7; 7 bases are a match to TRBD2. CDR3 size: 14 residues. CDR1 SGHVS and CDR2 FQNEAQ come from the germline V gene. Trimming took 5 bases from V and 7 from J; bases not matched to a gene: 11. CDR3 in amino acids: CASSPRGRAREQYF. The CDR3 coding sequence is TGTGCCAGCAGCCCACGAGGGAGGGCCCGAGAGCAGTACTTC.